One and the same sample provided the 7 T cell receptor beta chains below, sequenced in a study of radiation and T cells in renal cell carcinoma. Some clones are missing from TCRdb's copy, which holds only in-frame ones; the method was immunoSEQ multiplex PCR. The sample contains tens of thousands of clones, over 65% of which appear only once. Time point given: baseline pretreatment blood. Indicated treatment: 15 Gy SBRT to primary tumor, nephrectomy 4 weeks later. The starting material was blood, obtained from a patient whose treatment included radiotherapy and nephrectomy. These receptors all stem from a man between 60 and 70 years old with renal cell carcinoma.

The chain is built from TRBV5-2 and TRBJ1-2; the table's D gene call, TRBD1, was not cross checked with the DNA. TRBV5-2 represents a pseudogene. The CDR3 has 14 residues. This chain's CDR3 is CASSQGGSRYGYTF. CDR3 nucleotides: TGCGCCAGCAGCCAGGGGGGAAGTCGCTATGGCTACACCTTC.

This clone has more than one count but fewer than ten. The V call is TRBV11-3, the J call TRBJ2-5, with D maybe TRBD2 (6 bases). The germline V and J ends were trimmed by 6 bases and 2 bases, with 16 bases remaining between them. The CDR3 covers 15 residues. Germline V gives CDR1 SGHNT, CDR2 YENEEA. CDR3 nucleotide sequence: TGTGCCAGCAGACCCGGGACTTATTTGCAAGAGACCCAGTACTTC. Encoded protein: CASRPGTYLQETQYF.

The rearrangement joins TRBV5-3 to TRBJ1-4, with D possibly matching TRBD1 (5 bases). TRBV5-3 is identified as an open reading frame with a role that is uncertain. V was shortened by 3 bases and J by 8 bases, with 11 bases between the two germline ends. There are 13 residues in the CDR3. CDR3 amino acids: CARSWRDDEKLFF. The CDR3 coding sequence is TGTGCCAGAAGCTGGAGGGACGACGAAAAACTGTTTTTT.

The chain links TRBV5-1 to TRBJ2-7; possibly TRBD1 or TRBD2 for D (5 bases each). Trimming stripped 4 bases from V and 1 base from J, with 18 bases between. This CDR3 region has 16 residues. Germline V lookup: CDR1 SGHRS, CDR2 YFSETQ. In nucleotides, the CDR3 is TGCGCCAGCAGCCTCAACGCCGGGACGCTATCCTACGAGCAGTACTTC. This translates into CASSLNAGTLSYEQYF.

The chain links TRBV27 to TRBJ1-4; 8 positions match TRBD1. Germline V CDR1 and CDR2: MNHEY, SMNVEV (reference sequence). V lost 0 bases to trimming and J lost 3 bases; unmatched junction nucleotides: 0. The CDR3 has 15 residues. In nucleotides, the CDR3 is TGTGCCAGCAGTTTATCGGGACAGGCTAATGAAAAACTGTTTTTT. This translates into CASSLSGQANEKLFF.

The chain is built from TRBV7-2 and TRBJ2-3, with TRBD2 matching 10 bases. The J segment lost 6 bases and the V segment lost 5 bases, leaving 8 bases of the junction unmatched. Germline values: CDR1 SGHTA, CDR2 FQGNSA. This CDR3 region has 15 residues. DNA of the CDR3: TGTGCCAGCAGCGCTCGGACTAGCGGTGCGGATACGCAGTATTTT. Amino acid sequence: CASSARTSGADTQYF.

V usage is TRBV29-1 and J usage is TRBJ2-6; perhaps TRBD1 as D (6 bases). V was shortened by 6 bases and J by 0 bases, with 12 bases between the two germline ends. The CDR3 contains 15 residues. CDR1 and CDR2 from the germline V gene are SQVTM and ANQGSEA. CDR3 DNA sequence: TGCAGCGTCGGGACATCATACTCTGGGGCCAACGTCCTGACTTTC. It is translated as CSVGTSYSGANVLTF.